A selection of T cell receptor beta chains follows, all from one sample in a study of cytomegalovirus exposure and HLA in healthy donors. The data were produced by immunoSEQ multiplex PCR, yet TCRdb's version contains in-frame clones alone and is incomplete. Of 150,000 to 250,000 clones in the sample, around 79% were seen once. Sequencing was done on a sample of PBMCs. These receptors came from a woman aged 30 to 39 in good health and CMV-seropositive. Each CDR3 is given with its conserved first and last residue. The order of the fields is clone size, V gene, D gene, CDR3 protein. D genes are given only for firm matches. For some rows the clone size is stated as once, few or many, or as a class when expanded; others skip it.

abundance: -
v_gene: TRBV4-1
d_gene: -
CDR3aa: CASSQDNGGADTGELFF

abundance: -
v_gene: TRBV19
d_gene: -
CDR3aa: CASSIISEYYGYTF

abundance: once
v_gene: TRBV30
d_gene: -
CDR3aa: CAWSVKGSIHEQYF

abundance: -
v_gene: TRBV7-9
d_gene: -
CDR3aa: CASGLGRSGNQPQHF

abundance: -
v_gene: TRBV11-3
d_gene: TRBD1
CDR3aa: CASSSTGVLYEQYF

abundance: -
v_gene: TRBV6-5
d_gene: TRBD1
CDR3aa: CASSRDSYTDTQYF

abundance: -
v_gene: TRBV4-1
d_gene: TRBD1
CDR3aa: CASSQARTGQETQYF

abundance: -
v_gene: TRBV7-2
d_gene: -
CDR3aa: CASSSRVGEGYTF

abundance: few
v_gene: TRBV5-8
d_gene: -
CDR3aa: CASSAATASNQPQHF

abundance: -
v_gene: TRBV6-1
d_gene: TRBD1
CDR3aa: CASSERDRAEGWNQPQHF

abundance: -
v_gene: TRBV19
d_gene: -
CDR3aa: CASDREGGKPQHF

abundance: -
v_gene: TRBV19
d_gene: TRBD1
CDR3aa: CASRNDRGYEQYF

abundance: once
v_gene: TRBV18
d_gene: -
CDR3aa: CASSPSIGESTTDTQYF

abundance: -
v_gene: TRBV10-3
d_gene: TRBD1
CDR3aa: CAISESNRGGPATEAFF

abundance: -
v_gene: TRBV5-1
d_gene: TRBD2
CDR3aa: CASSLGLAQQETQYF

abundance: -
v_gene: TRBV5-1
d_gene: TRBD1
CDR3aa: CASSLFLGQGYEQYF

abundance: -
v_gene: TRBV19
d_gene: TRBD2
CDR3aa: CASSQLAGGLADTQYF

abundance: -
v_gene: TRBV10-2
d_gene: -
CDR3aa: CASSASGREKLFF

abundance: -
v_gene: TRBV2
d_gene: TRBD1
CDR3aa: CASKDRGTEAFF

abundance: -
v_gene: TRBV11-2
d_gene: TRBD2
CDR3aa: CASSLASGDPYSYEQYF

abundance: -
v_gene: TRBV5-1
d_gene: -
CDR3aa: CASSSRGQETQYF

abundance: few
v_gene: TRBV27
d_gene: TRBD2
CDR3aa: CASSNSRLAGGQNEQFF

abundance: -
v_gene: TRBV4-1
d_gene: TRBD1
CDR3aa: CASSQEWDRGNGYTF

abundance: -
v_gene: TRBV19
d_gene: TRBD2
CDR3aa: CASSERGGWNIQYF

abundance: -
v_gene: TRBV25-1
d_gene: -
CDR3aa: CASSDQRSYNEQFF

abundance: -
v_gene: TRBV27
d_gene: TRBD1
CDR3aa: CASSLGQGAYEQYF

abundance: -
v_gene: TRBV6-5
d_gene: -
CDR3aa: CASRREGTDTQYF

abundance: few
v_gene: TRBV5-6
d_gene: -
CDR3aa: CASRYLGHENTGELFF

abundance: once
v_gene: TRBV25-1
d_gene: -
CDR3aa: CASGTPYEQYF

abundance: -
v_gene: TRBV4-1
d_gene: TRBD2
CDR3aa: CASSHASGSGELFF

abundance: -
v_gene: TRBV7-9
d_gene: TRBD2
CDR3aa: CASGTSGRLYEQYF

abundance: -
v_gene: TRBV21-1
d_gene: -
CDR3aa: CASSKVGTGGYYEQYF

abundance: -
v_gene: TRBV27
d_gene: TRBD2
CDR3aa: CATGRPGLAGVGETQYF

abundance: -
v_gene: TRBV27
d_gene: -
CDR3aa: CASSLFEGPYEQYF

abundance: -
v_gene: TRBV5-1
d_gene: -
CDR3aa: CASSLATGNLGGYTF